This TCR beta chain was sequenced in a study of shared clonotypes between healthy human individuals. Findings of the study overall: Even with large depth, rarefaction showed that sorted-subset sequencing was incomplete. Naive subsets generally had larger estimated richness than memory subsets.

Germline V gene lookup returns CDR1 MNHNS and CDR2 SASEGT. This CDR3 comprises 15 residues. V was clipped by 6 bases and J by 4 bases; unmatched bases: 6. At the deep level, the assay was run. The authors loaded around 220 ng DNA, approximately 30,000 T cell genomes, into sorted-subset replicate PCRs. Data came from immunoSEQ multiplex PCR; TCRdb stores just in-frame clones and leaves some out. In the table there are approximately 2.1 million clones, 80% to 95% of which are singletons. Concerning this clone: Its antigen is not identified. This CDR3 is also generated by other DNA sequences in the sample.

This TCR was sampled from a young man in good health. Some clones in this sample may be carry-over from other donors' samples. The material sequenced was naive CD4+ T cells from PBMCs. This sample's subset: CD45RA+ positively selected. This rearrangement joins TRBV6-1 to TRBJ2-6, with 7 positions matching TRBD1. The CDR3 DNA reads TGTGCCAGCAGCGGCGACAGGGCGGGGGCCAACGTCCTGACTTTC. Protein sequence: CASSGDRAGANVLTF.